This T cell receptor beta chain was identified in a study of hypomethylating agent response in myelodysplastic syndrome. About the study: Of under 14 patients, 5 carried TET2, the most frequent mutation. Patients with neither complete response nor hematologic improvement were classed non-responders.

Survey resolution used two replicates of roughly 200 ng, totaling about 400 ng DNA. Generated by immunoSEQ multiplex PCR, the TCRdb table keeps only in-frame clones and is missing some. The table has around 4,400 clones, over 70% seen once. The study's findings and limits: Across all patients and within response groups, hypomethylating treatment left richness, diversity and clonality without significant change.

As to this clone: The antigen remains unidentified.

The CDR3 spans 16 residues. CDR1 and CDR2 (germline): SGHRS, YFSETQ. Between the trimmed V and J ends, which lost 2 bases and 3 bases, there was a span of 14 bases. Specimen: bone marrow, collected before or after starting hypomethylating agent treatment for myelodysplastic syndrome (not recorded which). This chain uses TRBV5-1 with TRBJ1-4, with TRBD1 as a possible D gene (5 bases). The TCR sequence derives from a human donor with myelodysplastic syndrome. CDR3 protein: CASSFGDVIANEKLFF. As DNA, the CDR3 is TGCGCCAGCAGCTTCGGGGACGTGATTGCTAATGAAAAACTGTTTTTT.